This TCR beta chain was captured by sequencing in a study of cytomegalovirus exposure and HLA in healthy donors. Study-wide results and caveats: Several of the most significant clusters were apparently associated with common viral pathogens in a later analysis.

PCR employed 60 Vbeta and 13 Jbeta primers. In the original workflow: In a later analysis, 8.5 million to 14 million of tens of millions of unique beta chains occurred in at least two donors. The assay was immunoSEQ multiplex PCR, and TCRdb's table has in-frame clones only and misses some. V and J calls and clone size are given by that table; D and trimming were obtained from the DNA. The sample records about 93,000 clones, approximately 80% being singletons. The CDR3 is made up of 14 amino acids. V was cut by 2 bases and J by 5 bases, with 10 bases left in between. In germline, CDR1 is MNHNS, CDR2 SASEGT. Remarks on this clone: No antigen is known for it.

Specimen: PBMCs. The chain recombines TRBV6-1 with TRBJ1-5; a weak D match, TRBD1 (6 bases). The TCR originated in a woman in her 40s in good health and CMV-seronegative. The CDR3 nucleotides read TGTGCCAGCAGTGAACAGCAGGGGCATCAGCCCCAGCATTTT. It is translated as CASSEQQGHQPQHF.